This TCR beta chain emerged from a study of lymphopenia after photon versus proton radiotherapy. The repertoire was sequenced with immunoSEQ multiplex PCR; TCRdb's copy has only in-frame clones and lacks some. The sample yields about 12,000 clones, roughly 90% seen once. Germline loops: CDR1 MDHEN, CDR2 SYDVKM. The CDR3 covers 15 residues. Unmatched junction bases numbered 9, after V lost 5 bases and J lost 4 bases. In this sample, this clone turned up a few times. This clonotype originated in a man in his fifties or sixties with pancreatic cancer. Source: peripheral blood, taken from a patient treated with proton-based radiotherapy. The V and J genes are TRBV28 and TRBJ2-3; TRBD1 agrees at 7 bases. DNA for the CDR3: TGTGCCAGCAGTCTACAGGGGTACGGCGCAGATACGCAGTATTTT. Its protein product is CASSLQGYGADTQYF.